A single sample is the source of the 27 T cell receptor beta chains below, sequenced in a study of T cell responses to AZD1222 COVID-19 vaccine. Using immunoSEQ multiplex PCR, the repertoire was profiled, and TCRdb retains in-frame clones only, with some absent. The repertoire has about 120,000 clones, about nine tenths of them found once; the top ten carry 4% to 4.5%. Specimen: peripheral blood, collected 28 days after the second dose of the MenACWY control vaccine. Receptor source: an adult who received the MenACWY meningococcal vaccine as a control.

The chain employs TRBV6-5 and TRBJ1-1, with 9 bases that match TRBD1. Germline V lookup: CDR1 MNHEY, CDR2 SVGAGI. The length of the CDR3 is 14 residues. J gave up 7 bases and V 0 bases, and 3 bases lay outside the gene matches. CDR3 in DNA: TGTGCCAGCAGTTACTCGGGACAGGGCTATGAAGCTTTCTTT. This encodes CASSYSGQGYEAFF.

The V gene is TRBV11-2, the J gene TRBJ2-7, with 11 bases matching TRBD1. J gave up 1 base and V 0 bases, and 8 bases lay outside the gene matches. CDR3 length: 18 residues. CDR1 is SGHAT and CDR2 is FQNNGV in the germline V gene. The CDR3 sequence is CASSLDASDRGPSYEQYV. Written as DNA, the CDR3 is TGTGCCAGCAGCTTAGACGCCTCGGACAGGGGGCCATCCTACGAGCAGTACGTC.

The J gene is TRBJ2-2, the V gene TRBV7-2; TRBD2 matches 13 bases. The germline V gene has CDR1 SGHTA and CDR2 FQGNSA. The CDR3 consists of 18 residues. V was pared by 1 base and J by 2 bases, with 4 bases of the junction left unmatched. The CDR3 nucleotides are TGTGCCAGCAGCTTAGTCGGGACTAGCGGGGTTAACACCGGGGAGCTGTTTTTT. Translating it yields CASSLVGTSGVNTGELFF.

This clone came up once. This rearrangement joins TRBV2 to TRBJ1-1, with a possible D match to TRBD1 (6 bases). This CDR3 contains 15 residues. Germline values: CDR1 SNHLY, CDR2 FYNNEI. With 6 bases removed from V and 4 bases from J, the gap between germline ends came to 18 bases. The CDR3 loop reads CASSLTGIGATEAFF. The DNA for the CDR3 is TGTGCCAGCAGCTTAACAGGGATCGGGGCCACTGAAGCTTTCTTT.

The chain is built from TRBV27 and TRBJ2-2; 7 nucleotides match TRBD2. V shed 2 bases and J 2 bases; nucleotides not matched to a gene: 14. Germline loops: CDR1 MNHEY, CDR2 SMNVEV (reference sequence). The CDR3 runs to 19 residues. CDR3 amino acids: CASSLAENLAGLNTGELFF. CDR3 coding DNA: TGTGCCAGCAGTTTAGCGGAGAACTTAGCGGGTCTTAACACCGGGGAGCTGTTTTTT.

The chain couples TRBV18 to TRBJ1-5; tentatively, D is TRBD1 (5 bases). Germline V gives CDR1 KGHSH, CDR2 LQKENI. CDR3 length equals 13 residues. V lost 3 bases and J 11 bases, leaving 14 bases between the germline ends. CDR3 in DNA: TGTGCCAGCTCACCGGACGGAGGAGGGGCCCAGCATTTT. Translated, it gives CASSPDGGGAQHF.

The V call is TRBV28, the J call TRBJ1-3, with D uncertain. Between the trimmed V and J ends, which lost 6 bases and 0 bases, there was a span of 15 bases. Germline CDR1 MDHEN, CDR2 SYDVKM. This CDR3 contains 16 residues. Here the CDR3 DNA reads TGTGCCAGCAGCACAACGCGGGTCCGCTCTGGAAACACCATATATTTT. Amino acids: CASSTTRVRSGNTIYF.

This clone was seen once. The V call is TRBV7-9, the J call TRBJ2-3; D is uncertain. V was clipped by 3 bases and J by 3 bases, with 4 bases between them. Germline-derived CDR1 and CDR2 are SEHNR and FQNEAQ (reference sequence). CDR3 length: 12 amino acids. CDR3 in amino acids: CASSFGTDTQYF. The CDR3 nucleotides are TGTGCCAGCAGCTTCGGTACAGATACGCAGTATTTT.

The V gene is TRBV28, the J gene TRBJ2-6; D not resolved. The CDR3 loop spans 15 amino acids. Trimming removed 7 bases from V and 1 base from J, with 11 bases in between. Germline V CDR1 and CDR2: MDHEN, SYDVKM. CDR3: CASTTPGSGANVLTF. For the CDR3, the DNA is TGTGCCAGCACCACCCCTGGGTCTGGGGCCAACGTCCTGACTTTC.

This clone occurred once. The chain couples TRBV12-1 to TRBJ1-3. TRBV12-1 is shown as a pseudogene. CDR3 size: 15 residues. The CDR3 DNA sequence: TGTGCCAGCAGCTTTGACTGTAGCTCTGGAAACACCATATATTTT. This gives the protein CASSFDCSSGNTIYF.

The chain couples TRBV27 to TRBJ1-1, with D perhaps TRBD1 (6 bases). This CDR3 comprises 11 residues. V lost 4 bases and J lost 11, with 11 bases in between. Germline V gene data show CDR1 as MNHEY and CDR2 as SMNVEV (reference sequence). CDR3 sequence: CASSSGGPAFF. The DNA of the CDR3 is TGTGCCAGCAGTTCGGGGGGGCCGGCTTTCTTT.

The genes are TRBV5-1 and TRBJ1-5, with D possibly matching TRBD1 (6 bases). The CDR3 runs 13 residues. V gave up 1 base and J gave up 7 bases, with 9 bases separating them. Germline-derived CDR1 and CDR2 are SGHRS and YFSETQ. The CDR3 is CASSLKGGQPQHF. CDR3 sequence (DNA): TGCGCCAGCAGCTTGAAGGGGGGGCAGCCCCAGCATTTT.

V and J are TRBV5-1 and TRBJ2-5, with TRBD2 as a possible D gene (5 bases). The V gene's germline CDR1 is SGHRS and CDR2 YFSETQ. This CDR3 contains 14 residues. Trimming took off 0 bases at V and 0 bases at J, with 6 bases between the two ends. CDR3 in amino acids: CASSLGGYQETQYF. The CDR3 region has the DNA TGCGCCAGCAGCTTGGGCGGGTACCAAGAGACCCAGTACTTC.

V usage is TRBV15 and J usage is TRBJ1-4; TRBD1 matches at 8 bases. The CDR3 runs to 17 residues. V dropped 0 bases and J dropped 5; count of bases not matched to a gene: 8. Germline loops: CDR1 LNHNV, CDR2 YYDKDF (reference sequence). The CDR3 DNA follows: TGTGCCACCAGCAGAGATCGAAGGACAGGGAGAAATGAAAAACTGTTTTTT. Amino acid sequence: CATSRDRRTGRNEKLFF.

V gene TRBV10-3 combines with J gene TRBJ1-6; TRBD1 matches at 9 bases. V trimming: 2 bases; J trimming: 9 bases; junction bases outside the gene matches: 2. There are 14 residues in the CDR3. Germline V gene data show CDR1 as ENHRY and CDR2 as SYGVKD. For the CDR3, the DNA is TGTGCCATCAGTGAGGGACAGGGGTCTTCACCCCTCCACTTT. This gives the protein CAISEGQGSSPLHF.

V is TRBV29-1 and J is TRBJ1-4; unclear D gene. With 7 bases removed from V and 0 bases from J, the gap between germline ends came to 12 bases. This CDR3 contains 14 residues. Germline V gene lookup returns CDR1 SQVTM and CDR2 ANQGSEA. CDR3 sequence reads: CSALLTATNEKLFF. The CDR3 DNA follows: TGCAGCGCTTTGTTGACTGCAACTAATGAAAAACTGTTTTTT.

The chain links TRBV27 to TRBJ1-6; 9 bases are a match to TRBD1. Germline V CDR1 and CDR2: MNHEY, SMNVEV (reference sequence). The CDR3 sequence is 14 residues long. The J segment lost 9 bases and the V segment lost 6 bases, leaving 6 bases of the junction unmatched. Here the CDR3 reads CASSSGQGLSPLHF. The CDR3 coding sequence is TGTGCCAGCAGCTCCGGACAGGGGCTTTCACCCCTCCACTTT.

DNA for the CDR3: TGTGCCAGCTCACCGGACTCCCCATCGCCCCAGCATTTT. Protein sequence: CASSPDSPSPQHF. V usage is TRBV18 and J usage is TRBJ1-5; D unresolved. Between the trimmed V and J ends, which lost 3 bases and 9 bases, there was a span of 12 bases. Germline assignment: CDR1 KGHSH and CDR2 LQKENI. The CDR3 consists of 13 residues.

The rearrangement links TRBV11-2 to TRBJ1-6, with D unresolved. The CDR3 totals 14 residues. CDR1 and CDR2 from the germline V gene are SGHAT and FQNNGV. V was cut by 5 bases and J by 5 bases, with 10 bases left in between. The CDR3 DNA follows: TGTGCCAGCAGCCAGCATCCAGATAATTCACCCCTCCACTTT. It is translated as CASSQHPDNSPLHF.

V gene TRBV30 combines with J gene TRBJ1-1, with a tentative D call TRBD1 (5 bases). Trimming left V 1 base short and J 0 bases short, with 30 bases between. The germline V gene encodes CDR1 GTSNPN and CDR2 SVGIG (reference sequence). The CDR3 consists of 21 residues. This chain's CDR3 is CAWSDRRFMRGPLLMNTEAFF. For the CDR3, the DNA is TGTGCCTGGAGTGATCGAAGGTTCATGAGGGGCCCCCTCTTAATGAACACTGAAGCTTTCTTT.

This chain joins TRBV18 and TRBJ1-3, with D perhaps matching TRBD1 (6 bases). CDR1 and CDR2 from the germline V gene are KGHSH and LQKENI. V lost 6 bases, J lost 0 bases, and 12 bases lay in between. The CDR3 extends over 15 amino acids. The CDR3 here is CASSPRTDSGNTIYF. For the CDR3, the DNA is TGTGCCAGCTCCCCCAGGACAGACTCTGGAAACACCATATATTTT.

This chain joins TRBV28 and TRBJ1-3; TRBD1 is a possible D gene (6 bases). The germline V gene has CDR1 MDHEN and CDR2 SYDVKM. The V gene lost 5 bases and the J gene lost 0 bases, with 11 bases spanning the gap. The CDR3 length is 15 residues. The CDR3 is CASSPRTASGNTIYF. Here the CDR3 DNA reads TGTGCCAGCAGTCCGAGGACAGCCTCTGGAAACACCATATATTTT.

Regarding this clone: A read error may produce the germline difference seen at one junction end. This rearrangement joins TRBV28 to TRBJ1-2, with TRBD1 matching over 7 bases. Germline-derived CDR1 and CDR2 are MDHEN and SYDVKM. The CDR3 runs to 11 residues. CDR3 DNA: TGTGCCAGCAGTGACCCCGCCGACAGGGCATTC. As protein: CASSDPADRAF.

This chain joins TRBV3-1 (or the pseudogene TRBV3-2) and TRBJ1-6; TRBD1 matches at 9 bases. Trimming cost V 1 base and J 8 bases; bases outside gene matches: 3. The CDR3 length is 15 residues. Germline CDR1 reads LGHDT; CDR2 reads YNNKEL (reference sequence). The CDR3 region is CASSQGWTGDSPLHF. The DNA for the CDR3 is TGTGCCAGCAGCCAAGGATGGACAGGGGATTCACCCCTCCACTTT.

This rearrangement joins TRBV9 to TRBJ1-2, with 8 bases that match TRBD1. The CDR3 has 15 amino acids. V was pared by 4 bases and J by 4 bases, with 9 bases of the junction left unmatched. Germline assignment: CDR1 SGDLS and CDR2 YYNGEE. Written as DNA, the CDR3 is TGTGCCAGCAGCCGGACAGGGTCCGGAGGCTATGGCTACACCTTC. It codes for CASSRTGSGGYGYTF.

This clone appeared a single time. This chain connects TRBV19 to TRBJ2-6, with 7 bases identical to TRBD2. Germline V gene data show CDR1 as LNHDA and CDR2 as SQIVND (reference sequence). With 5 bases clipped from V and 3 bases from J, the junction kept 19 bases outside the gene matches. The CDR3 runs 20 residues. CDR3 in DNA: TGTGCCAGTAGTGGACCACCGTTGGGAGGGACCTACTTTGGGGCCAACGTCCTGACTTTC. This encodes CASSGPPLGGTYFGANVLTF.

The chain combines TRBV10-2 with TRBJ2-3; TRBD2 matches 9 bases. Per germline, CDR1 WSHSY and CDR2 SAAADI. V shed 6 bases, J shed 2 bases, and the junction held 3 bases outside the gene matches. CDR3 length: 14 amino acids. The CDR3 sequence is CASRLAGNTDTQYF. For the CDR3, the DNA is TGCGCCAGCAGACTAGCGGGTAACACAGATACGCAGTATTTT.